This TCR beta chain was obtained from a study of graft-versus-host responses after intestinal transplantation. To release intraepithelial and lamina propria lymphocytes, the graft tissue was processed. The CDR3 has 14 amino acids. J lost 6 bases, V lost 1 base, and 5 bases had no gene match. Germline CDR1 reads MNHEY; CDR2 reads SMNVEV (reference sequence). Repertoires were generated with immunoSEQ multiplex PCR, while TCRdb's copy carries only in-frame clones and drops some. Of under 800 clones in the sample, around 76% were seen once. This clone was seen only once. The sample was ileum tissue, taken about 250 days after intestinal transplant. The J gene is TRBJ1-2, the V gene TRBV27, with 7 positions matching TRBD1. This receptor was obtained from a human patient who received an intestinal transplant, so some T cells may come from the graft donor. The CDR3 DNA follows: TGTGCCAGCAGTTTATTTGCAGGGGGTAATGGCTACACCTTC. Its translation is CASSLFAGGNGYTF.